Following are 17 T cell receptor beta chains from one sample sequenced in a study of CD8+ T cells in alopecia areata. Following RNA extraction, reverse transcription yielded cDNA that acted as the sequencing template. This table comes from immunoSEQ multiplex PCR, and its TCRdb copy is limited to in-frame clones, with some not included. The sample records fewer than 200,000 clones, roughly three fifths being singletons. Treatment denoted: oral pan-JAK inhibitor, 5-10 mg twice daily. The input for sequencing was CD8+ T cells sorted from blood, taken at week 24, from a patient treated with tofacitinib. These receptors all come from a human donor with alopecia areata.

The genes are TRBV29-1 and TRBJ2-5; the D is unclear. TRBJ2-7 explains the end of the DNA better; the J call may be wrong. Germline V gives CDR1 SQVTM, CDR2 ANQGSEA. The CDR3 loop spans 12 amino acids. The CDR3, as DNA: TGCAGCGCGGGCGACCACTCCTACGAGCAGTACTTC. It encodes CSAGDHSYEQYF.

The CDR3 nucleotides are TGCGCCAGCAGCCAAGTTCCCCGCAGCACTAATTCACCCCTCCACTTT. Its protein product is CASSQVPRSTNSPLHF. V and J are TRBV4-1 and TRBJ1-6; D gene unclear. Trimming took 1 base from V and 6 from J, leaving 13 bases between them. Germline loops: CDR1 MGHRA, CDR2 YSYEKL. The CDR3 has 16 amino acids.

This clone turned up a few times. This sequence joins TRBV4-2 and TRBJ1-2, with unresolved D. CDR3 length equals 16 residues. Germline-derived CDR1 and CDR2 are LGHNA and YNFKEQ. V gave up 1 base and J gave up 0 bases, with 12 bases separating them. In DNA form, the CDR3 reads TGTGCCAGCAGCCAAGTTAGGGATAGAGCTAACTATGGCTACACCTTC. This sequence encodes CASSQVRDRANYGYTF.

The chain uses TRBV29-1 and TRBJ1-5, with D possibly TRBD1 on 5 matching bases. This CDR3 spans 12 amino acids. V lost 4 bases, J lost 5 bases, and 9 bases lay in between. Germline V lookup: CDR1 SQVTM, CDR2 ANQGSEA. In nucleotides, the CDR3 is TGCAGCGTTGGGCAGGGAGATCAGCCCCAGCATTTT. This gives the protein CSVGQGDQPQHF.

The J gene is TRBJ1-1, the V gene TRBV30; TRBD1 is a possible D gene (5 bases). The CDR3 length is 16 residues. V was pared by 2 bases and J by 0 bases, with 16 bases between. Per the germline V gene, CDR1 is GTSNPN and CDR2 is SVGIG (reference sequence). The CDR3 loop reads CAWSPPVIGVNTEAFF. The CDR3, as DNA: TGTGCCTGGAGTCCCCCGGTCATAGGGGTGAACACTGAAGCTTTCTTT.

The V and J genes are TRBV27 and TRBJ2-6; no clear D. The CDR3 spans 14 residues. V was clipped by 6 bases and J by 4 bases, with 10 bases between them. Germline CDR1 and CDR2: MNHEY and SMNVEV (reference sequence). CDR3 amino acids: CASRALSGANVLTF. The DNA for the CDR3 is TGTGCCAGCAGGGCCCTCTCGGGGGCCAACGTCCTGACTTTC.

Details on this clone: The sample carries other DNA sequences with the same CDR3. The genes are TRBV29-1 and TRBJ1-1; unclear D gene. The CDR3 has 9 residues. Germline V lookup: CDR1 SQVTM, CDR2 ANQGSEA. The V end was cut by 6 bases, the J end by 7 bases, with 6 bases between. CDR3 in amino acids: CSVGDEAFF. In DNA, the CDR3 is TGCAGCGTAGGAGATGAAGCTTTCTTT. Drawing the rest from reference TRBV29-1 and TRBJ1-1, the complete variable domain is SAVISQKPSRDICQRGTSLTIQCQVDSQVTMMFWYRQQPGQSLTLIATANQGSEATYESGFVIDKFPISRPNLTFSTLTVSNMSPEDSSIYLCSVGDEAFFGQGTRLTVV.

A single count supports this clone. The J gene is TRBJ2-7, the V gene TRBV30; weak D call: TRBD1 (5 bases). The CDR3 is 13 residues long. V was clipped by 5 bases and J by 1 base, with 12 bases between them. Germline assignment: CDR1 GTSNPN and CDR2 SVGIG (reference sequence). The CDR3 protein is CAWDHRQSYEQYF. In DNA form, the CDR3 reads TGTGCCTGGGATCACCGACAGTCCTACGAGCAGTACTTC.

The chain combines TRBV29-1 with TRBJ2-5; 13 bases agree with TRBD2. Germline CDR1 reads SQVTM; CDR2 reads ANQGSEA. Trimming cost V 7 bases and J 9 bases; bases outside gene matches: 14. The CDR3 has 15 residues. CDR3 loop: CSADPGTSGDRAQYF. DNA for the CDR3: TGCAGCGCAGACCCCGGGACTAGCGGGGATCGGGCCCAGTACTTC.

In this sample, this clone turned up a few times. This sequence joins TRBV27 and TRBJ2-3; TRBD1 matches at 12 bases. J gave up 11 bases and V 1 base, and 10 bases lay outside the gene matches. Germline V lookup: CDR1 MNHEY, CDR2 SMNVEV (reference sequence). CDR3 size: 16 residues. The CDR3 spells CASSLFPGTGGGGQYF. The CDR3 DNA reads as TGTGCCAGCAGTTTATTCCCCGGGACAGGGGGCGGGGGGCAGTATTTT.

The chain is built from TRBV7-8 and TRBJ2-5; TRBD2 matches 10 bases. The CDR3 totals 15 residues. CDR1 is SGHVS and CDR2 is FQNEAQ in the germline V gene. The junction had 5 bases not matched to a gene; V was cut back by 5 bases and J by 2 bases. CDR3 sequence (DNA): TGTGCCAGCAGCGCCGAGCGGGGGGGACAAGAGACCCAGTACTTC. Translated: CASSAERGGQETQYF.

This chain connects TRBV9 to TRBJ2-4, with 7 bases aligning to TRBD2. The germline gives CDR1 SGDLS, CDR2 YYNGEE. This CDR3 has 16 residues. The trim removed 6 bases at V and 2 bases at J, leaving 11 bases unmatched. CDR3 in amino acids: CASTHMDGGSKNIQYF. The DNA of the CDR3 is TGTGCCAGCACCCACATGGACGGGGGGTCCAAAAACATTCAGTACTTC. Based on the CDR3 plus reference TRBV9 and TRBJ2-4, the full variable domain is DSGVTQTPKHLITATGQRVTLRCSPRSGDLSVYWYQQSLDQGLQFLIQYYNGEERAKGNILERFSAQQFPDLHSELNLSSLELGDSALYFCASTHMDGGSKNIQYFGAGTRLSVL.

The chain joins TRBV5-4 to TRBJ2-2; D is uncertain. Per the germline V gene, CDR1 is SGHNT and CDR2 is YYREEE (reference sequence). This CDR3 contains 12 residues. V was clipped by 9 bases and J by 2 bases, with 8 bases between them. CDR3 DNA sequence: TGTGCCACCGTCAAAAACACCGGGGAGCTGTTTTTT. It codes for CATVKNTGELFF.

The chain joins TRBV25-1 to TRBJ2-1; possible D gene TRBD2, 6 bases. Trimming took off 4 bases at V and 2 bases at J, with 12 bases between the two ends. CDR3 length equals 15 residues. Germline lookup yields CDR1 MGHDK and CDR2 SYGVNS. In nucleotides, the CDR3 is TGTGCCAGCAGTGCCAATCCGGGGGCCTACAATGAGCAGTTCTTC. This gives the protein CASSANPGAYNEQFF.

The rearrangement links TRBV15 to TRBJ2-5; the match to TRBD2 covers 9 bases. This CDR3 comprises 15 residues. The V and J ends lost 6 bases and 5 bases, in that order; junction bases with no gene match: 10. Germline CDR1 LNHNV, CDR2 YYDKDF (reference sequence). CDR3: CATRDLAGRLETQYF. The CDR3 bases are TGTGCCACCAGAGACCTAGCGGGGAGGTTGGAGACCCAGTACTTC. Complete variable domain (other parts from reference TRBV15 and TRBJ2-5): DAMVIQNPRYQVTQFGKPVTLSCSQTLNHNVMYWYQQKSSQAPKLLFHYYDKDFNNEADTPDNFQSRRPNTSFCFLDIRSPGLGDTAMYLCATRDLAGRLETQYFGPGTRLLVL.

This clone was picked up a small number of times. This chain links TRBV29-1 with TRBJ2-3; perhaps TRBD1 as D (6 bases). The CDR3 is 15 residues long. Trimming removed 3 bases at V and 4 bases at J, with 17 bases between. Germline V gene data show CDR1 as SQVTM and CDR2 as ANQGSEA. The CDR3 DNA follows: TGCAGCGTTGATAGGGACACGCCGGACCCAGATACGCAGTATTTT. Translated, it gives CSVDRDTPDPDTQYF.

This rearrangement joins TRBV13 to TRBJ2-3; D is unclear. V was clipped by 5 bases and J by 0 bases, with 12 bases between them. CDR1 PRHDT and CDR2 FYEKMQ come from the germline V gene (reference sequence). The CDR3 consists of 15 residues. CDR3 DNA sequence: TGTGCCAGCAGCCATGGCCGGTTAAGCACAGATACGCAGTATTTT. Its translation is CASSHGRLSTDTQYF.